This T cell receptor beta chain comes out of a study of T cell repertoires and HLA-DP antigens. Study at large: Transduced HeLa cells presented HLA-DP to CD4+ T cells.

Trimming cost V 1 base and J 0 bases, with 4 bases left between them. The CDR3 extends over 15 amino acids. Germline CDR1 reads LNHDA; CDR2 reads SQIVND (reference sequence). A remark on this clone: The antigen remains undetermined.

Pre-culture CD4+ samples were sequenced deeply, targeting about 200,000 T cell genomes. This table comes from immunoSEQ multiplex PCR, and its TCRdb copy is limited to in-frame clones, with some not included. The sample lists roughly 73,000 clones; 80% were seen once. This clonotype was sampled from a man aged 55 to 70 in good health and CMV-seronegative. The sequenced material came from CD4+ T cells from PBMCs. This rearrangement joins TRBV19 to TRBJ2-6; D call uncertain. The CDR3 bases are TGTGCCAGTAGTATAGTTAGCTCTGGGGCCAACGTCCTGACTTTC. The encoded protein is CASSIVSSGANVLTF.